The sequence of this TCR beta chain was determined in a study of Graves' ophthalmopathy and Graves' hyperthyroidism. This clonotype was observed a few times. Amplified TCR beta CDR3 regions were obtained using RNA transcripts as template. HTBI primers were used in a first-round RT-PCR, which preceded a second-round multiplex PCR. A single record per CDR3 protein comes from TCRdb applying MiXCR to the multiplex PCR reads. Altogether 260,000 or so distinct CDR3 sequences are present, around 45% being singletons, with the ten largest covering roughly 50%. Germline CDR1 reads WNHNN; CDR2 reads SYGVQD (reference sequence). With 7 bases clipped from V and 3 bases from J, the junction kept 8 bases outside the gene matches. The CDR3 length is 15 residues.

The TCR originated in an adult man with Graves' ophthalmopathy. The sequencing sample was made of peripheral blood. V is TRBV10-1 and J is TRBJ2-3; 9 nucleotides align to TRBD1. CDR3 in DNA: TGCGCCAGCACCCCGGGACAGGGTCTAACAGATACGCAGTATTTT. Its translation: CASTPGQGLTDTQYF.